The following is a TCR beta chain sequence with its context. Its matching antigen is unknown. Using immunoSEQ multiplex PCR, the repertoire was profiled, and TCRdb retains in-frame clones only, with some absent. The repertoire holds about 61,000 clones, with around 92% as singletons. These data come from a study of OX40 agonist ivuxolimab in advanced cancers. Study details: It was ivuxolimab, an agonistic anti-OX40 (CD134) antibody, that patients were treated with. General study findings and limits: The study found that CD8+ T cells averaged more expanded clones than CD4+. CD4+ and CD8+ T cells in blood underwent clonal expansion by week 6 at 0.1 to 3.0 mg/kg.

Samples were taken at baseline and on day 1 of cycles 4 and 7. Germline CDR1 and CDR2: MGHRA and YSYEKL. V dropped 2 bases and J dropped 9 bases, with 11 bases sitting between them. CDR3 length: 13 residues. The TCR originated in an adult with an advanced solid tumor such as melanoma, head and neck, liver or kidney cancer. The sequenced sample was CD4+ or CD8+ T cells sorted from blood, obtained in a trial of the OX40 agonist ivuxolimab. The rearrangement joins TRBV4-1 to TRBJ2-1, with no clear D. For the CDR3, the DNA is TGCGCCAGCAGCCAACAAAGAGGATTTGAGCAGTTCTTC. Translated: CASSQQRGFEQFF.